This TCR beta chain appears in the sequencing data of a study of tumor-infiltrating lymphocytes in primary liver carcinoma. Study results and caveats: Among the pair types, tumor region pairs showed more overlap than tumor-adjacent and tumor-blood pairs. Tumor top-250-clone fractions significantly exceeded those of blood (p = 0.039).

Extraction also yielded germline DNA, while blood RNA was obtained from unsorted whole blood. Before surgery, 3.5 to 4.5 milliliters of EDTA blood were taken. From around 520 ng of total RNA, TCR beta-specific cDNA was reverse-transcribed using a constant-region primer. Researchers made the TCR beta libraries by running three nested multiplex PCR rounds with slightly modified ARM-PCR. TRBV1-TRBV30 forward primers and a C-beta reverse primer were used in the first two PCR rounds, which each ran for ten to eleven cycles. TCRdb called the multiplex PCR reads again in MiXCR, with one record for every CDR3 protein. The table includes some 200,000 distinct CDR3 sequences, less than 70% detected once. On this clonotype: The target antigen is unknown.

CDR1 MNHNS and CDR2 SASEGT come from the germline V gene. The CDR3 sequence is 16 residues long. Germline trimming cut 4 bases from V and 5 bases from J; bases unmatched to any gene: 11. The sequence derives from a woman aged 55-70 years with primary liver carcinoma and hepatitis B virus infection. Sample: peripheral blood. The chain has TRBV6-1 and TRBJ2-3, with TRBD2 matching 8 bases. The CDR3, as DNA: TGTGCCAGCAGTGCCCGGGCTAACGGGAGGGTAGATACGCAGTATTTT. Residues: CASSARANGRVDTQYF.